The rows below give T cell receptor beta chains drawn from one sample of a study of shared clonotypes between healthy human individuals. TCRdb's table, derived via immunoSEQ multiplex PCR, lists solely in-frame clones and lacks some. The table shows about 2.1 million clones, with around 93% occurring only once. Source material: naive CD8+ T cells from PBMCs. Source of these receptors: a man aged 18 to 29 in good health. Some clones in this sample may be carry-over from other donors' samples. The CDR3 runs from the conserved cysteine through the conserved F or W. A D gene is named only where the DNA matches it firmly. Some rows mark clone size as missing; the rest say once, few, many or name a class of expanded clone.

V gene: TRBV13; J gene: TRBJ2-4; D gene: -; clone size: -; CDR3 protein: CASSSTGARGGGIQYF; CDR3 DNA: TGTGCCAGCAGCAGCACCGGCGCCCGGGGAGGCGGAATTCAGTACTTC
V gene: TRBV27; J gene: TRBJ2-5; D gene: -; clone size: few; CDR3 protein: CASSLFRQETQYF; CDR3 DNA: TGTGCCAGCAGTTTATTCCGCCAAGAGACCCAGTACTTC
V gene: TRBV5-1; J gene: TRBJ2-7; D gene: TRBD1; clone size: -; CDR3 protein: CASSFPGTGHPFSYEQYF; CDR3 DNA: TGCGCCAGCAGCTTTCCAGGGACAGGGCACCCGTTTTCCTACGAGCAGTACTTC
V gene: TRBV28; J gene: TRBJ2-2; D gene: TRBD1; clone size: -; CDR3 protein: CASSSFRTWTGPTGELFF; CDR3 DNA: TGTGCCAGCAGTTCTTTCAGAACCTGGACAGGGCCCACCGGGGAGCTGTTTTTT
V gene: TRBV27; J gene: TRBJ2-3; D gene: -; clone size: once; CDR3 protein: CASSFPGTDTQYF; CDR3 DNA: TGTGCCAGCAGTTTTCCGGGCACAGATACGCAGTATTTT
V gene: TRBV19; J gene: TRBJ2-1; D gene: TRBD2; clone size: -; CDR3 protein: CASSSRASGRNEQFF; CDR3 DNA: TGTGCCAGTAGTAGCAGGGCTAGCGGGAGGAATGAGCAGTTCTTC
V gene: TRBV7-6; J gene: TRBJ2-5; D gene: TRBD1; clone size: -; CDR3 protein: CASTHFRTGGSGQYF; CDR3 DNA: TGTGCCAGCACCCACTTTCGGACAGGGGGCTCTGGCCAGTACTTC
V gene: TRBV6-1; J gene: TRBJ2-1; D gene: TRBD1; clone size: -; CDR3 protein: CEGGSSSYNEQFF; CDR3 DNA: TGTGAAGGGGGCTCGAGCTCCTACAATGAGCAGTTCTTC
V gene: TRBV27; J gene: TRBJ1-2; D gene: -; clone size: -; CDR3 protein: CASSLSAGSWPYTF; CDR3 DNA: TGTGCCAGCAGTTTATCAGCGGGATCCTGGCCCTACACCTTC
V gene: TRBV27; J gene: TRBJ1-2; D gene: -; clone size: -; CDR3 protein: CASRDFPGGAGYTF; CDR3 DNA: TGTGCCAGCAGGGACTTTCCGGGAGGCGCTGGCTACACCTTC
V gene: TRBV7-9; J gene: TRBJ1-1; D gene: TRBD1; clone size: -; CDR3 protein: CASSRQGEAEAFF; CDR3 DNA: TGTGCCAGCAGCAGACAGGGAGAAGCTGAAGCTTTCTTT
V gene: TRBV9; J gene: TRBJ2-7; D gene: -; clone size: once; CDR3 protein: CASSPGGRSYEQYF; CDR3 DNA: TGTGCCAGCAGCCCCGGGGGACGGTCCTACGAGCAGTACTTC
V gene: TRBV2; J gene: TRBJ1-1; D gene: -; clone size: -; CDR3 protein: CASSQGTEAFF; CDR3 DNA: TGTGCCAGCTCCCAGGGTACTGAAGCTTTCTTT
V gene: TRBV7-9; J gene: TRBJ1-1; D gene: -; clone size: -; CDR3 protein: CASSWIRGNTEAFF; CDR3 DNA: TGTGCCAGCAGCTGGATACGGGGGAACACTGAAGCTTTCTTT
V gene: TRBV14; J gene: TRBJ2-7; D gene: TRBD2; clone size: few; CDR3 protein: CASSMGLAGAYEQYF; CDR3 DNA: TGTGCCAGCAGTATGGGACTAGCGGGAGCTTACGAGCAGTACTTC
V gene: TRBV12-5; J gene: TRBJ1-1; D gene: -; clone size: -; CDR3 protein: CASARLGEAFF; CDR3 DNA: TGTGCTAGTGCTAGACTGGGGGAAGCTTTCTTT
V gene: TRBV7-3; J gene: TRBJ2-1; D gene: -; clone size: -; CDR3 protein: CASSLTLAGQGQFF; CDR3 DNA: TGTGCCAGCAGCTTAACGCTAGCGGGACAGGGGCAGTTCTTC
V gene: TRBV9; J gene: TRBJ1-1; D gene: -; clone size: -; CDR3 protein: CASSEGDVESFF; CDR3 DNA: TGTGCCAGCAGCGAGGGGGACGTAGAATCTTTCTTT
V gene: TRBV15; J gene: TRBJ1-5; D gene: -; clone size: -; CDR3 protein: CATSRERLPNQPQHF; CDR3 DNA: TGTGCCACCAGCAGAGAAAGGCTTCCAAATCAGCCCCAGCATTTT
V gene: TRBV19; J gene: TRBJ2-2; D gene: TRBD2; clone size: -; CDR3 protein: CASSPTSANTGELFF; CDR3 DNA: TGTGCCAGTAGTCCAACTAGCGCGAACACCGGGGAGCTGTTTTTT
V gene: TRBV19; J gene: TRBJ1-4; D gene: -; clone size: -; CDR3 protein: CASSMRSGSANEKLFF; CDR3 DNA: TGTGCCAGTAGTATGAGGAGCGGGTCCGCTAATGAAAAACTGTTTTTT
V gene: TRBV27; J gene: TRBJ2-1; D gene: -; clone size: -; CDR3 protein: CASSPDSEIYNEQFF; CDR3 DNA: TGTGCCAGCAGTCCCGACTCGGAGATCTACAATGAGCAGTTCTTC
V gene: TRBV19; J gene: TRBJ1-5; D gene: -; clone size: -; CDR3 protein: CASSIGPRQPQHF; CDR3 DNA: TGTGCCAGTAGTATTGGGCCGAGGCAGCCCCAGCATTTT
V gene: TRBV5-8; J gene: TRBJ1-2; D gene: TRBD1; clone size: -; CDR3 protein: CASSLTDRAPYGYTF; CDR3 DNA: TGTGCCAGCAGCTTGACCGACAGGGCTCCTTATGGCTACACCTTC
V gene: TRBV5-4; J gene: TRBJ1-2; D gene: TRBD1; clone size: -; CDR3 protein: CASSFSGGGYGYTF; CDR3 DNA: TGTGCCAGCAGCTTTTCAGGGGGTGGCTATGGCTACACCTTC
V gene: TRBV7-9; J gene: TRBJ1-2; D gene: TRBD1; clone size: -; CDR3 protein: CASSFLRDRDHYGYTF; CDR3 DNA: TGTGCCAGCAGCTTTCTGAGGGACAGGGATCACTATGGCTACACCTTC
V gene: TRBV15; J gene: TRBJ2-7; D gene: -; clone size: -; CDR3 protein: CATSRGETYEQYF; CDR3 DNA: TGTGCCACCAGCAGAGGGGAAACCTACGAGCAGTACTTC
V gene: TRBV28; J gene: TRBJ1-1; D gene: TRBD1; clone size: -; CDR3 protein: CASSLRQGGTEAFF; CDR3 DNA: TGTGCCAGCAGTTTGCGGCAGGGGGGGACTGAAGCTTTCTTT
V gene: TRBV27; J gene: TRBJ2-1; D gene: TRBD2; clone size: -; CDR3 protein: CASSTSSGRVYNEQFF; CDR3 DNA: TGTGCCAGCAGCACCTCTAGCGGGAGGGTCTACAATGAGCAGTTCTTC
V gene: TRBV28; J gene: TRBJ1-2; D gene: -; clone size: -; CDR3 protein: CASSFGQFPPHGYTF; CDR3 DNA: TGTGCCAGCAGTTTCGGACAGTTCCCTCCCCATGGCTACACCTTC
V gene: TRBV6-1; J gene: TRBJ2-7; D gene: TRBD1; clone size: -; CDR3 protein: CASRGTGSTHEQYF; CDR3 DNA: TGTGCCAGCAGAGGGACAGGGAGTACCCACGAGCAGTACTTC
V gene: TRBV10-3; J gene: TRBJ2-1; D gene: TRBD2; clone size: -; CDR3 protein: CAITTSGRPTNYNEQFF; CDR3 DNA: TGTGCCATCACGACTAGCGGGAGGCCTACGAACTACAATGAGCAGTTCTTC
V gene: TRBV7-2; J gene: TRBJ1-1; D gene: -; clone size: -; CDR3 protein: CASSPLRSGAEAFF; CDR3 DNA: TGTGCCAGCAGTCCACTCCGGAGTGGGGCTGAAGCTTTCTTT
V gene: TRBV5-4; J gene: TRBJ2-7; D gene: -; clone size: -; CDR3 protein: CASSSPGVRGIEQYF; CDR3 DNA: TGTGCCAGCAGCTCCCCCGGGGTAAGGGGTATCGAGCAGTACTTC
V gene: TRBV28; J gene: TRBJ1-2; D gene: -; clone size: -; CDR3 protein: CASSPRALVDGYTF; CDR3 DNA: TGTGCCAGCAGTCCCCGGGCTCTTGTCGATGGCTACACCTTC
V gene: TRBV5-1; J gene: TRBJ2-1; D gene: -; clone size: -; CDR3 protein: CASSLTTRNEQFF; CDR3 DNA: TGCGCCAGCAGCTTGACGACTAGAAATGAGCAGTTCTTC
V gene: TRBV7-9; J gene: TRBJ2-5; D gene: TRBD2; clone size: -; CDR3 protein: CASSLGPSGGETQYF; CDR3 DNA: TGTGCCAGCAGCCTCGGCCCCTCGGGAGGGGAGACCCAGTACTTC
V gene: TRBV7-9; J gene: TRBJ2-2; D gene: -; clone size: -; CDR3 protein: CASSFQLRSAGELFF; CDR3 DNA: TGTGCCAGCAGTTTTCAACTCAGGTCCGCCGGGGAGCTGTTTTTT
V gene: TRBV19; J gene: TRBJ2-1; D gene: -; clone size: -; CDR3 protein: CASSIDPPYNEQFF; CDR3 DNA: TGTGCCAGTAGTATAGATCCCCCCTACAATGAGCAGTTCTTC
V gene: TRBV6-6; J gene: TRBJ2-7; D gene: -; clone size: once; CDR3 protein: CASENDITYEQYF; CDR3 DNA: TGTGCCAGCGAAAACGACATTACCTACGAGCAGTACTTC
V gene: TRBV28; J gene: TRBJ2-3; D gene: -; clone size: -; CDR3 protein: CASRGRGSLTDTQYF; CDR3 DNA: TGTGCCAGCCGGGGTCGCGGCAGTCTCACAGATACGCAGTATTTT
V gene: TRBV29-1; J gene: TRBJ2-1; D gene: -; clone size: -; CDR3 protein: CSVDKRADEQFF; CDR3 DNA: TGCAGCGTTGATAAACGGGCGGATGAGCAGTTCTTC
V gene: TRBV5-6; J gene: TRBJ2-7; D gene: TRBD2; clone size: -; CDR3 protein: CASSSKRTSGRYEQYF; CDR3 DNA: TGTGCCAGCAGCTCTAAAAGGACTAGCGGGCGGTACGAGCAGTACTTC
V gene: TRBV11-3; J gene: TRBJ2-2; D gene: -; clone size: once; CDR3 protein: CASSLTRGSGELFF; CDR3 DNA: TGTGCCAGCAGCCTGACAAGGGGCTCCGGGGAGCTGTTTTTT
V gene: TRBV9; J gene: TRBJ1-1; D gene: -; clone size: few; CDR3 protein: CASSVVRTAEGTEAFF; CDR3 DNA: TGTGCCAGCAGCGTAGTTAGGACAGCCGAGGGAACTGAAGCTTTCTTT
V gene: TRBV7-9; J gene: TRBJ1-4; D gene: TRBD1; clone size: -; CDR3 protein: CASSQNRGGREKLFF; CDR3 DNA: TGTGCCAGCAGTCAAAACAGGGGAGGGCGAGAAAAACTGTTTTTT
V gene: TRBV7-3; J gene: TRBJ2-3; D gene: TRBD2; clone size: -; CDR3 protein: CASSAGLAGDGTDTQYF; CDR3 DNA: TGTGCCAGCAGCGCCGGGCTAGCGGGAGACGGCACAGATACGCAGTATTTT
V gene: TRBV27; J gene: TRBJ2-5; D gene: TRBD1; clone size: -; CDR3 protein: CASSSRGLWETQYF; CDR3 DNA: TGTGCCAGCAGTTCCAGGGGGCTCTGGGAGACCCAGTACTTC
V gene: TRBV7-3; J gene: TRBJ2-7; D gene: -; clone size: -; CDR3 protein: CASSLGPDSSYEQYF; CDR3 DNA: TGTGCCAGCAGCTTAGGTCCAGACAGCTCCTACGAGCAGTACTTC
V gene: TRBV7-9; J gene: TRBJ1-1; D gene: TRBD1; clone size: -; CDR3 protein: CASSSPTRGTGTEAFF; CDR3 DNA: TGTGCCAGCAGCTCGCCAACCAGGGGGACCGGCACTGAAGCTTTCTTT
V gene: TRBV2; J gene: TRBJ2-1; D gene: TRBD2; clone size: -; CDR3 protein: CASSEALPYGLAGNEQFF; CDR3 DNA: TGTGCCAGCAGTGAAGCGCTTCCATACGGACTAGCGGGCAATGAGCAGTTCTTC
V gene: TRBV10-3; J gene: TRBJ2-5; D gene: TRBD2; clone size: -; CDR3 protein: CAISAGLGGEPQYF; CDR3 DNA: TGTGCCATCAGTGCGGGACTAGGGGGGGAACCCCAGTACTTC
V gene: TRBV7-9; J gene: TRBJ2-1; D gene: TRBD2; clone size: -; CDR3 protein: CASNGTSATRDNEQFF; CDR3 DNA: TGTGCCAGCAACGGGACTAGCGCGACCAGGGACAATGAGCAGTTCTTC
V gene: TRBV7-9; J gene: TRBJ2-2; D gene: -; clone size: -; CDR3 protein: CASGLASTGELFF; CDR3 DNA: TGTGCCAGCGGTCTAGCGAGTACCGGGGAGCTGTTTTTT